Listed below are T cell receptor beta chains from one sample, sequenced in a study of post-analysis software for immune sequencing data. TCRdb re-called the PCR reads with MiXCR, one entry per CDR3 protein. The sample has 350,000 to 450,000 distinct CDR3 sequences, approximately 38% seen once; the top ten hold roughly 12%. Sequencing was performed on blood. The receptors were gathered from a girl aged 5 to 17 with multiple sclerosis. The CDR3 runs from the conserved cysteine through the conserved F or W. A D gene is named only where the DNA matches it firmly. Clone size appears in some rows only: once, few, many, or a class for an expanded clone.

J gene	V gene	clone size	D gene	CDR3 protein	CDR3 DNA
TRBJ2-7	TRBV10-1	few	NA	CASSQGGQGVSHEQYF	TGCGCCAGCAGTCAAGGAGGGCAGGGCGTCTCCCACGAGCAGTACTTC
TRBJ2-2	TRBV25-1	NA	NA	CASSDPDSDNTGELFF	TGTGCCAGCAGTGACCCGGATAGCGATAACACCGGGGAGCTGTTTTTT
TRBJ2-7	TRBV5-1	NA	TRBD1	CASSFSQGAVEQYF	TGCGCCAGCAGCTTTAGTCAGGGGGCGGTCGAGCAGTACTTC
TRBJ2-5	TRBV7-2	NA	NA	CASSSIQAGATQDLQETQYF	TGTGCCAGCAGCTCCATCCAGGCAGGGGCCACCCAGGACCTCCAAGAGACCCAGTACTTC
TRBJ2-3	TRBV12-3/TRBV12-4	NA	TRBD2	CASSTGTSVELTDTQYF	TGTGCCAGCAGTACGGGGACTAGCGTTGAATTAACAGATACGCAGTATTTT
TRBJ2-5	TRBV5-1	few	TRBD1	CASSLAGTGVKQTQYF	TGCGCCAGCAGCTTGGCGGGGACAGGGGTTAAACAGACCCAGTACTTC
TRBJ2-1	TRBV6-2/TRBV6-3	NA	TRBD2	CASSTLGLAGKFF	TGTGCCAGCAGTACCCTGGGACTAGCGGGGAAGTTCTTC
TRBJ1-4	TRBV5-6	few	NA	CASSLPQGPKLFF	TGTGCCAGCAGCTTGCCTCAAGGACCAAAACTGTTTTTT
TRBJ2-2	TRBV6-2/TRBV6-3	NA	NA	CASRPLGTGELFF	TGTGCCAGCAGACCACTTGGCACCGGGGAGCTGTTTTTT
TRBJ2-3	TRBV6-1	NA	TRBD2	CASSPRAGGPLGADTQYF	TGTGCCAGCAGCCCTAGGGCGGGGGGACCCCTGGGCGCAGATACGCAGTATTTT
TRBJ2-1	TRBV12-3/TRBV12-4	few	NA	CASSPSVRTYNEQFF	TGTGCCAGCAGTCCCTCAGTGAGAACCTACAATGAGCAGTTCTTC
TRBJ2-1	TRBV13	once	TRBD2	CASSSDSSGNYNEQFF	TGTGCCAGCAGCTCGGACTCTAGCGGTAACTACAATGAGCAGTTCTTC
TRBJ1-1	TRBV28	few	NA	CASSLPRDVLGEAFF	TGTGCCAGCAGTTTGCCCCGGGACGTTTTGGGTGAAGCTTTCTTT
TRBJ2-1	TRBV20-1	few	TRBD1	CSATPGQGAGEQFF	TGCAGTGCTACTCCGGGACAGGGGGCGGGTGAGCAGTTCTTC
TRBJ2-1	TRBV5-1	NA	NA	CASSLNEGVYNEQFF	TGCGCCAGCAGCTTGAATGAAGGGGTCTACAATGAGCAGTTCTTC
TRBJ1-6	TRBV4-3	many	TRBD1	CASSQEGGARDSLSRRGEALHF	TGCGCCAGCAGCCAAGAAGGAGGGGCCCGGGACAGCCTTAGCCGCCGTGGGGAGGCCCTCCACTTT
TRBJ2-1	TRBV6-4	NA	NA	CASSGSGTTEQFF	TGTGCCAGCAGTGGCTCCGGGACAACTGAGCAGTTCTTC
TRBJ2-6	TRBV4-2	few	NA	CASSQDASSSGANVLTF	TGTGCCAGCAGCCAAGATGCCAGTTCCTCTGGGGCCAACGTCCTGACTTTC
TRBJ2-5	TRBV30	NA	NA	CAWRGALRGETQYF	TGTGCCTGGAGGGGGGCTCTTCGGGGAGAGACCCAGTACTTC
TRBJ2-5	TRBV3-1	NA	NA	CASSQEPGRQETQYF	TGTGCCAGCAGCCAAGAGCCAGGACGACAAGAGACCCAGTACTTC
TRBJ1-1	TRBV6-1	few	NA	CASSDTLSSKAFF	TGTGCCAGCAGTGACACACTTTCCAGCAAAGCTTTCTTT
TRBJ2-1	TRBV5-1	few	TRBD2	CASSFGGAGEQFF	TGCGCCAGCAGCTTCGGGGGGGCAGGGGAGCAGTTCTTC
TRBJ2-7	TRBV6-1	few	NA	CASRDHNGGQGVYEQYF	TGTGCCAGCAGAGACCATAACGGAGGGCAGGGGGTCTACGAGCAGTACTTC
TRBJ2-7	TRBV12-3/TRBV12-4	NA	TRBD2	CASRLDRAGGLSYEQCF	TGTGCCAGCAGACTGGACAGAGCGGGGGGACTTTCCTACGAGCAGTGCTTC
TRBJ1-2	TRBV4-1	NA	TRBD1	CASSQVIEGQGSYTF	TGCGCCAGCAGCCAAGTTATTGAGGGACAGGGTAGCTACACCTTC
TRBJ2-1	TRBV5-5	many	TRBD2	CASSHRAGESYNEQFF	TGTGCCAGCAGCCACCGGGCGGGGGAGTCCTACAATGAGCAGTTCTTC
TRBJ2-7	TRBV29-1	NA	NA	CSVAETGPSYEQYF	TGCAGCGTTGCCGAAACAGGACCGTCCTACGAGCAGTACTTC
TRBJ2-1	TRBV6-5	NA	NA	CASSYGPSYNEQFF	TGTGCCAGCAGTTACGGACCCTCCTACAATGAGCAGTTCTTC
TRBJ2-3	TRBV12-3/TRBV12-4	NA	NA	CASGGGAPVRADTQYF	TGTGCCAGCGGCGGCGGGGCCCCTGTGCGCGCAGATACGCAGTATTTT
TRBJ1-2	TRBV4-1	NA	TRBD1	CASSQPLQGNYGCTF	TGCGCCAGCAGCCAACCCTTACAGGGGAACTATGGCTGCACCTTC
TRBJ2-7	TRBV7-2	few	NA	CASSFRAVSYEQYF	TGTGCCAGCAGCTTTAGAGCCGTCTCCTACGAGCAGTACTTC
TRBJ2-5	TRBV20-1	NA	TRBD2	CSAILRLAGELFTQETQYF	TGCAGTGCTATCCTTAGACTAGCGGGGGAGTTATTCACCCAAGAGACCCAGTACTTC
TRBJ2-1	TRBV12-3/TRBV12-4	NA	NA	CASSFREYSEQFF	TGTGCCAGCAGTTTCAGGGAATATAGTGAGCAGTTCTTC
TRBJ1-1	TRBV5-1	NA	NA	CASSLELGRLNTEAFF	TGCGCCAGCAGCTTGGAGCTTGGACGGCTGAACACTGAAGCTTTCTTT
TRBJ2-7	TRBV5-6	NA	TRBD2	CASSLGGLAGAPYEQYF	TGTGCCAGCAGCTTGGGAGGTCTAGCGGGGGCACCCTACGAGCAGTACTTC
TRBJ2-7	TRBV5-1	few	NA	CASSSRDGLSYEQYF	TGCGCCAGCAGCTCCCGGGACGGGCTCTCCTACGAGCAGTACTTC
TRBJ1-5	TRBV20-1	NA	NA	CSATSRTGSDQPQHF	TGCAGTGCCACTTCCCGGACGGGGTCGGACCAGCCCCAGCATTTT
TRBJ2-3	TRBV7-9	many	TRBD2	CASSLASGGPLMGQYF	TGTGCCAGCAGCTTAGCTAGCGGGGGCCCTCTGATGGGGCAGTATTTT
TRBJ2-5	TRBV12-3/TRBV12-4	NA	TRBD2	CASSSGTSGGARHEQYF	TGTGCCAGCAGTTCCGGGACTAGCGGGGGGGCCAGACATGAGCAGTACTTC
TRBJ2-1	TRBV12-5	NA	TRBD1	CASGPTRTGNNEQFF	TGTGCTAGTGGCCCTACCCGGACAGGGAACAATGAGCAGTTCTTC
TRBJ2-7	TRBV3-1	few	TRBD1	CASSQQTGTYEQYF	TGTGCCAGCAGCCAGCAGACAGGGACCTACGAGCAGTACTTC
TRBJ1-1	TRBV18	NA	NA	CASSPPTGGGDTEAFF	TGTGCCAGCTCACCACCGACTGGGGGAGGTGACACTGAAGCTTTCTTT
TRBJ2-7	TRBV3-1	few	NA	CASSQGGSSEQYF	TGTGCCAGCAGCCAAGGCGGCAGCTCCGAGCAGTACTTC
TRBJ2-3	TRBV4-1	NA	NA	CASSQQHRGTDTQYF	TGCGCCAGCAGCCAACAGCACCGGGGTACAGATACGCAGTATTTT
TRBJ1-4	TRBV12-3/TRBV12-4	NA	NA	CASSFDGGRKLFF	TGTGCCAGCAGTTTTGACGGGGGCCGAAAACTGTTTTTT
TRBJ2-3	TRBV4-3	few	TRBD2	CASSQFLSGGVADTQYF	TGCGCCAGCAGCCAATTTCTCAGCGGGGGAGTAGCAGATACGCAGTATTTT
TRBJ2-7	TRBV20-1	NA	TRBD2	CSARVAGRYYEQYF	TGCAGTGCTAGGGTAGCGGGGCGATACTACGAGCAGTACTTC
TRBJ2-7	TRBV10-3	NA	NA	CAISADYLYEQYF	TGTGCCATCAGTGCCGATTACCTCTACGAGCAGTACTTC
TRBJ2-1	TRBV6-5	NA	TRBD1	CATTGGLNEQFF	TGTGCCACCACAGGGGGGCTGAATGAGCAGTTCTTC
TRBJ1-6	TRBV7-6	NA	NA	CASSSRRDSPLHF	TGTGCCAGCAGCTCCCGCCGCGATTCACCCCTCCACTTT